These T cell receptor beta chains were read from a single sample in a study of identical twins. MiXCR, run by TCRdb on the 5' RACE reads, gives a single entry per CDR3 protein. Of roughly 770,000 distinct CDR3 sequences in the sample, approximately 18% were seen once. These same records also appear under a second study, on T cells expressing NK-cell markers.

What was sequenced was PBMCs. The receptor set was obtained from a woman between 18 and 29 years old in good health. The CDR3 runs from the conserved cysteine through the conserved F or W. The order of the fields is J gene, D gene, V gene, clone size, CDR3 protein, CDR3 DNA. A D gene is named only where the DNA matches it firmly. Some rows have no size entry. The others give once, few or many, or a class for an expanded clone.

>TRBJ1-1|-|TRBV7-9|many
CASSLPPGNMNTEAFF
TGTGCCAGCAGCTTACCTCCGGGGAACATGAACACTGAAGCTTTCTTT
>TRBJ2-3|TRBD1|TRBV2|-
CASRAQGGTDTQYF
TGTGCCAGCAGGGCCCAGGGGGGCACAGATACGCAGTATTTT
>TRBJ2-3|-|TRBV5-1|many
CASSTPSTDTQYF
TGTGCCAGCAGCACCCCTAGCACAGATACGCAGTATTTT
>TRBJ2-2|TRBD2|TRBV9|-
CASSVVGLGPGELFF
TGTGCCAGCAGCGTAGTAGGACTAGGTCCCGGGGAGCTGTTTTTT
>TRBJ2-3|TRBD2|TRBV20-1|few
CSAKSSGRGTDTQYF
TGCAGTGCCAAATCTAGCGGGAGGGGCACAGATACGCAGTATTTT
>TRBJ2-1|-|TRBV20-1|-
CSARDERGAHEQFF
TGCAGTGCTAGGGACGAAAGGGGGGCGCATGAGCAGTTCTTC
>TRBJ2-3|TRBD2|TRBV4-2|-
CASSQRASGGLADTQYF
TGTGCCAGCAGCCAACGGGCTAGCGGGGGCCTGGCAGATACGCAGTATTTT
>TRBJ1-4|-|TRBV15|-
CATSDRAHGKLFF
TGTGCCACCAGCGACCGGGCCCACGGAAAACTGTTTTTT
>TRBJ1-1|TRBD1|TRBV29-1|few
CSVGQSNTEAFF
TGCAGCGTGGGACAGTCGAACACTGAAGCTTTCTTT
>TRBJ2-7|-|TRBV6-5|few
CASSYAGGEQYF
TGTGCCAGCAGTTACGCGGGTGGCGAGCAGTACTTC
>TRBJ1-2|-|TRBV15|-
CATSRLVLGYTF
TGTGCCACCAGCAGACTTGTACTTGGCTACACCTTC
>TRBJ1-1|-|TRBV12-3/TRBV12-4|few
CASSLREFRTEAFF
TGTGCCAGCAGTTTAAGGGAGTTTCGGACTGAAGCTTTCTTT
>TRBJ1-5|TRBD1|TRBV20-1|-
CSAARTGDQPQHF
TGCAGTGCTGCCCGGACAGGGGATCAGCCCCAGCATTTT
>TRBJ2-1|-|TRBV15|few
CATSRRDQSQFF
TGTGCCACCAGCAGAAGGGATCAGTCGCAGTTCTTC
>TRBJ1-2|TRBD1|TRBV20-1|-
CSATRGGYTF
TGCAGTGCGACCAGGGGGGGCTACACCTTC
>TRBJ1-3|-|TRBV5-1|-
CASSETGTNTIYF
TGCGCCAGCAGCGAGACCGGGACTAACACCATATATTTT
>TRBJ2-3|TRBD2|TRBV6-2/TRBV6-3|-
CASSYGGRPDTQYF
TGTGCCAGCAGTTACGGCGGGAGACCAGATACGCAGTATTTT
>TRBJ2-7|-|TRBV20-1|-
CSAREPLRTYEQYF
TGCAGTGCTAGAGAGCCTCTCCGGACCTACGAGCAGTACTTC
>TRBJ2-3|TRBD1|TRBV10-3|few
CAISGRSRDRATDTQYF
TGTGCCATCAGTGGACGTTCGCGGGACAGGGCCACAGATACGCAGTATTTT
>TRBJ2-1|-|TRBV20-1|few
CSARPGWVGEQFF
TGCAGTGCTAGACCAGGGTGGGTAGGAGAGCAGTTCTTC
>TRBJ2-3|-|TRBV20-1|few
CSARDRAGPPDTQYF
TGCAGTGCTAGAGATAGGGCAGGGCCCCCAGATACGCAGTATTTT
>TRBJ2-2|TRBD1|TRBV6-5|many
CASSSGTGEAGELFF
TGTGCCAGCAGTTCCGGGACAGGGGAGGCCGGGGAGCTGTTTTTT
>TRBJ1-5|-|TRBV20-1|-
CSAREQGDEPQHF
TGCAGTGCTAGAGAGCAGGGAGATGAGCCCCAGCATTTT
>TRBJ2-7|TRBD2|TRBV20-1|few
CSAPRLAGAAYEQYF
TGCAGTGCGCCGAGACTAGCGGGAGCCGCCTACGAGCAGTACTTC
>TRBJ2-7|TRBD1|TRBV7-9|-
CASSRDRENPYEQYF
TGTGCCAGCAGCCGGGACAGGGAAAACCCCTACGAGCAGTACTTC
>TRBJ2-1|-|TRBV6-5|-
CASSYSRAPGTTNNEQFF
TGTGCCAGCAGTTACTCGCGTGCCCCGGGGACGACCAACAATGAGCAGTTCTTC